This TCR beta chain was sequenced during a study of type 1 regulatory T cells. As for this clonotype: Its antigen is undetermined.

TCRdb re-called the reads with MiXCR, one entry per CDR3 protein. The repertoire holds 60,000 to 80,000 distinct CDR3 sequences, with 63% as singletons. The CDR3 sequence is 11 residues long. V was shortened by 3 bases and J by 10 bases, with 8 bases between the two germline ends. The sequencing input was cultured T cells, either the whole culture or a sorted T cell fraction (not recorded which). Subset denoted: Tr1-enriched cell product generated in vitro against host alloantigens. The chain combines TRBV12-3 or TRBV12-4 with TRBJ2-3; no clear D gene. This TCR was sampled from a human donor in good health. The DNA of the CDR3 is TGTGCCAGCAGTTTCGACTGGGCGCAGTATTTT. Residues: CASSFDWAQYF.